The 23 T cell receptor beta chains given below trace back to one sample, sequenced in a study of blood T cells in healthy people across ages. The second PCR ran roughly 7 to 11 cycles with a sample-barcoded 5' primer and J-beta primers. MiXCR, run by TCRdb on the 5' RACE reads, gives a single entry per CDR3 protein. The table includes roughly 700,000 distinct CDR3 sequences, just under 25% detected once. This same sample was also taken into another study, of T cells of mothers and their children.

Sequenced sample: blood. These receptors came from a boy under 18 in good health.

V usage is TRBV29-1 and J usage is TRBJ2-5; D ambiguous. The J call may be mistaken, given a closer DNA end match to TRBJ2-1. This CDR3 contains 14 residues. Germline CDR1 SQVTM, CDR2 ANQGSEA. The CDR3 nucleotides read TGCAGCGTCCCAACGCCGGGCCAAAGCAATGAGCAGTTCTTC. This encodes CSVPTPGQSNEQFF.

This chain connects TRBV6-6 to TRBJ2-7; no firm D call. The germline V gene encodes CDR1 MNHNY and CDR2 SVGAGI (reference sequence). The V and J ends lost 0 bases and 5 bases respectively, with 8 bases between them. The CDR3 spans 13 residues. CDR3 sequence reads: CASSYSATDEQYF. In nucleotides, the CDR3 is TGTGCCAGCAGTTACTCTGCTACCGACGAGCAGTACTTC.

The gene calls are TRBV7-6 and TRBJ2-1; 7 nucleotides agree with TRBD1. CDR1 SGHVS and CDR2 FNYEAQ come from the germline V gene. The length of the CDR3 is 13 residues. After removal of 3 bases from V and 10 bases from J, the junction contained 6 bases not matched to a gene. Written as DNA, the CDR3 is TGTGCCAGCAGCTTTACAGGGGCGGGCGAGCAGTTCTTC. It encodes CASSFTGAGEQFF.

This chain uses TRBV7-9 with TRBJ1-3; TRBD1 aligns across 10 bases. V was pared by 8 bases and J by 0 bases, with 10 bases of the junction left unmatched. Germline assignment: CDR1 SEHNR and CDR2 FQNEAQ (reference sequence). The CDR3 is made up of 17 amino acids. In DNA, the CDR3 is TGTGCCAGCGGTTCGGGACAGGGGTTTTCCTCTGGAAACACCATATATTTT. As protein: CASGSGQGFSSGNTIYF.

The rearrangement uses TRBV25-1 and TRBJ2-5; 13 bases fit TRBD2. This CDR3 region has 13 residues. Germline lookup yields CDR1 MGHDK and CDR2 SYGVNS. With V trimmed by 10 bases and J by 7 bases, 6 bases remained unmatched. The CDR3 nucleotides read TGTGCCACCAGACTAGCGGGGGGCGGGACCCAGTACTTC. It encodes CATRLAGGGTQYF.

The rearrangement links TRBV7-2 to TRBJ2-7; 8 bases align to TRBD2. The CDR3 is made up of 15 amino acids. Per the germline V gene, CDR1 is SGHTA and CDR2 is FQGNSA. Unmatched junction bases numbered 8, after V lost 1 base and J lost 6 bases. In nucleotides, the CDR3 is TGTGCCAGCAGCTTAGAAGTCAGCGGGAGCAGCGAGCAGTACTTC. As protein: CASSLEVSGSSEQYF.

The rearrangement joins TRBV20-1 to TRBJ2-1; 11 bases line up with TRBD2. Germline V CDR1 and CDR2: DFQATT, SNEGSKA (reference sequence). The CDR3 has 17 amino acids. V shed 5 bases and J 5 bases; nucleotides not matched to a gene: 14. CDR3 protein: CSAERLAGGLGNNEQFF. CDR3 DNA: TGCAGTGCTGAGAGGCTAGCGGGAGGTCTGGGAAACAATGAGCAGTTCTTC.

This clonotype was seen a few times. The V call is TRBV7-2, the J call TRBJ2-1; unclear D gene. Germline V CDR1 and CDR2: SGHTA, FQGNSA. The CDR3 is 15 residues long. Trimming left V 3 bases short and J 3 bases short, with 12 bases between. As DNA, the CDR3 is TGTGCCAGCAGCTTGGTGGCGTGGGGCTACAATGAGCAGTTCTTC. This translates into CASSLVAWGYNEQFF.

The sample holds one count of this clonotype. This CDR3 is CASSLPSRENTGELFF. The CDR3 DNA is TGTGCCAGCAGCTTACCATCCCGGGAAAACACCGGGGAGCTGTTTTTT. The J gene is TRBJ2-2, the V gene TRBV7-9; weak D call: TRBD2 (5 bases). The CDR3 runs to 16 residues. Trimming took off 2 bases at V and 2 bases at J, with 12 bases between the two ends. In germline, CDR1 is SEHNR, CDR2 FQNEAQ (reference sequence).

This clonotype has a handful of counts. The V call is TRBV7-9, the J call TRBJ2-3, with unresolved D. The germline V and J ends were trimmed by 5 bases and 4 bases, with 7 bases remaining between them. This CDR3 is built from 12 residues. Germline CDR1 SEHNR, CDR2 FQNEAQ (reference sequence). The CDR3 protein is CASSIQSDTQYF. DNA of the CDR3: TGTGCCAGCAGCATACAATCAGATACGCAGTATTTT. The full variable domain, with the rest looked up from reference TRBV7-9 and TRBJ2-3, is DTGVSQNPRHKITKRGQNVTFRCDPISEHNRLYWYRQTLGQGPEFLTYFQNEAQLEKSRLLSDRFSAERPKGSFSTLEIQRTEQGDSAMYLCASSIQSDTQYFGPGTRLTVL.

The CDR3 DNA sequence: TGTGCCAGCAGTTTCTTTAATGAAGCTTTCTTT. This codes for CASSFFNEAFF. J is TRBJ1-1 and V is TRBV12-3 or TRBV12-4; D remains ambiguous. Trimming took off 3 bases at V and 7 bases at J, with 6 bases between the two ends. There are 11 residues in the CDR3.

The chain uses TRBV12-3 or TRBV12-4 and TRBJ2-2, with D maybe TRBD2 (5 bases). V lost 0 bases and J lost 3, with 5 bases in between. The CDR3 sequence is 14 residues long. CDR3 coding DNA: TGTGCCAGCAGTTTAGCGCGGGACACCGGGGAGCTGTTTTTT. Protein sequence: CASSLARDTGELFF.

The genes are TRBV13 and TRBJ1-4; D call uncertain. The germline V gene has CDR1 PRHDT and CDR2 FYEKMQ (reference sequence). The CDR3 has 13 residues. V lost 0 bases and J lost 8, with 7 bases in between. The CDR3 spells CASSLGVTEKLFF. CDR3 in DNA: TGTGCCAGCAGCTTAGGGGTTACGGAAAAACTGTTTTTT. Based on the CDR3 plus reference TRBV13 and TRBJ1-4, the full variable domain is AAGVIQSPRHLIKEKRETATLKCYPIPRHDTVYWYQQGPGQDPQFLISFYEKMQSDKGSIPDRFSAQQFSDYHSELNMSSLELGDSALYFCASSLGVTEKLFFGSGTQLSVL.

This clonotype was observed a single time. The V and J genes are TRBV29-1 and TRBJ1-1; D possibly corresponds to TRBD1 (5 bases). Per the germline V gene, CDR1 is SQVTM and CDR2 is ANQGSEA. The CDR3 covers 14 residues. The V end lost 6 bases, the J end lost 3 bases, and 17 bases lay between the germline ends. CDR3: CSVPSGGSYTEAFF. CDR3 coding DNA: TGCAGCGTCCCCTCCGGGGGAAGTTACACTGAAGCTTTCTTT.

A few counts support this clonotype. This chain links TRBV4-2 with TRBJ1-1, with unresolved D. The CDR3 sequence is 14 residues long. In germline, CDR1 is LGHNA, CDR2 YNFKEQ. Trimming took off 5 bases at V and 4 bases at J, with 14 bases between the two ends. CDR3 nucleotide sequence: TGTGCCAGCAGCGTCGGGGAGGTGAGCACTGAAGCTTTCTTT. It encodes CASSVGEVSTEAFF.

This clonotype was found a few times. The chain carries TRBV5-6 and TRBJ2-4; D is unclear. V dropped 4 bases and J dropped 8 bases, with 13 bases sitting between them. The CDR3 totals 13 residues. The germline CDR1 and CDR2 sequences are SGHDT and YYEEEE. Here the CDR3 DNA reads TGTGCCAGCAGCGCTGGTGTGGGTTACATTCAGTACTTC. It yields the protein CASSAGVGYIQYF.

The CDR3 DNA follows: TGTGCCAGCAGCTACGGACAGGGGAATAACTACGAGCAGTACTTC. Translated: CASSYGQGNNYEQYF. The J gene is TRBJ2-7, the V gene TRBV5-6; TRBD1 matches 9 bases. With V trimmed by 3 bases and J by 3 bases, 7 bases remained unmatched. Germline-derived CDR1 and CDR2 are SGHDT and YYEEEE. This CDR3 is built from 15 residues.

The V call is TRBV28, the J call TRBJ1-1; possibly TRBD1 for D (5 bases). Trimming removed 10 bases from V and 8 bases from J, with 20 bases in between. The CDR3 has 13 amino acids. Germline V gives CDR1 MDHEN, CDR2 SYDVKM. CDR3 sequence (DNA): TGTGCCACCCAACAGGTGAAGGGTGTCGAAGCTTTCTTT. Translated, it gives CATQQVKGVEAFF.

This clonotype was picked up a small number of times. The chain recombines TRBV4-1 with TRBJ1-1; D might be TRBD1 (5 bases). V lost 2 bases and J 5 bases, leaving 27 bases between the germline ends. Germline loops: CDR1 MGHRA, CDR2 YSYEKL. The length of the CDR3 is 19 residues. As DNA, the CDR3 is TGCGCCAGCAGCCAAAGTATTCTACGCCCGGGGGGGGATGAGACTGAAGCTTTCTTT. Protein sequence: CASSQSILRPGGDETEAFF.

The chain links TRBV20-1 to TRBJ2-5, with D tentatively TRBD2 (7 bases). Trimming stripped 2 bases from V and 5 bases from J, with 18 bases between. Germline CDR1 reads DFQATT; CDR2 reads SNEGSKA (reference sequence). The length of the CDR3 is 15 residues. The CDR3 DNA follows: TGCAGTGCTAGACCTCCAGTGGGGGGGCTGGAGACCCAGTACTTC. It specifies CSARPPVGGLETQYF.

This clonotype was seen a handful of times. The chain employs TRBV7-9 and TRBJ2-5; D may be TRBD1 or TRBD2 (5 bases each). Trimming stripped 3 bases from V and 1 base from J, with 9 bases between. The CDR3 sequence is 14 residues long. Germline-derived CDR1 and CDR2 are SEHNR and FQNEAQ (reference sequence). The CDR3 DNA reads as TGTGCCAGCAGCTTTTCCGGGACCCAAGAGACCCAGTACTTC. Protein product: CASSFSGTQETQYF.

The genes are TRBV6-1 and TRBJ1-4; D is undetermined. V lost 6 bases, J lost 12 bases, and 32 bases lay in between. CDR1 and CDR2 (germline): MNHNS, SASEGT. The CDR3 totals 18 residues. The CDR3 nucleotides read TGTGCCAGCAGACCCATAAAAATTGACCGGGTCCGCCTTCAGGAACTGTTTTTT. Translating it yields CASRPIKIDRVRLQELFF.

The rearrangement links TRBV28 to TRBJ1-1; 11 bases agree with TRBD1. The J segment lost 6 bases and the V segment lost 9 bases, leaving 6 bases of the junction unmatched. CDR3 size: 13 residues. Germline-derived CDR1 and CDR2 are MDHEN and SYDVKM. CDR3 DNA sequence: TGTGCCAGTCCGGGACAGGGGGAGGCTGAAGCTTTCTTT. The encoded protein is CASPGQGEAEAFF.